The rows below give T cell receptor beta chains drawn from one sample of a study of blood T cell repertoires in COVID-19. Clones were read by immunoSEQ multiplex PCR, and TCRdb kept only the in-frame ones, dropping some. The table shows fewer than 350,000 clones, with approximately 88% occurring only once. The sample comprised peripheral blood. Source of these receptors: a man between 18 and 29 years old with active or convalescent COVID-19. Each CDR3 is given with its conserved first and last residue.

>TRBJ2-1|TRBV27
CASSSAGTSAYNEQFF
>TRBJ1-4|TRBV7-8
CASSLGIATNEKLFF
>TRBJ2-2|TRBV19
CASSIHQEGGELFF
>TRBJ2-3|TRBV12-3/TRBV12-4
CASARASSAQYF
>TRBJ2-3|TRBV19
CASSIDLLRASGGTDTQYF
>TRBJ2-2|TRBV2
CASSVRQGAAGELFF
>TRBJ2-3|TRBV6-5
CASSYSRGRVDTQYF
>TRBJ1-1|TRBV27
CASSLSGAVGAFF
>TRBJ2-5|TRBV14
CASSSGQLKYQETQYF
>TRBJ2-2|TRBV9
CASSVDRRGEHRGAVF